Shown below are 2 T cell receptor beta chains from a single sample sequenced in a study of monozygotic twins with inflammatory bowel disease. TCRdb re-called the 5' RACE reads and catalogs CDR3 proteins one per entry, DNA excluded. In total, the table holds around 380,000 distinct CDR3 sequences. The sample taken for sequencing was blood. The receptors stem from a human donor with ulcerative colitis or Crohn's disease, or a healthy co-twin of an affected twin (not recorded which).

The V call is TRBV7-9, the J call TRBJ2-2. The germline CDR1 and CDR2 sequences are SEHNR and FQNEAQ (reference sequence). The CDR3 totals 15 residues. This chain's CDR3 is CASSLKRADTGELFF.

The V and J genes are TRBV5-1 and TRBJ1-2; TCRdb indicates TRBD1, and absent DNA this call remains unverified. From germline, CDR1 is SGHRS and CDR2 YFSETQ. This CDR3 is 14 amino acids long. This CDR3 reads CASSTGTGGRGYTF.